What follows are 5 T cell receptor beta chains derived from one specimen sequenced in a study of cytomegalovirus exposure and HLA in healthy donors. TCRdb keeps only in-frame clones here, not all; method: immunoSEQ multiplex PCR. The table lists about 130,000 clones, about nine tenths of them singletons. Sample: PBMCs. These receptors all come from a woman between 25 and 40 years old in good health and CMV-seropositive.

The chain combines TRBV6-5 with TRBJ1-2, with 8 nucleotides matching TRBD1. The CDR3 is 15 amino acids. Germline loops: CDR1 MNHEY, CDR2 SVGAGI. Trimming took 5 bases from V and 3 from J; bases not matched to a gene: 8. CDR3 loop: CASSRSLDRDYGYTF. The CDR3 bases are TGTGCCAGCAGTCGAAGCTTGGACAGGGACTATGGCTACACCTTC.

This clone showed up just a few times. The sample contains more than one DNA sequence encoding this CDR3. The J gene is TRBJ1-2, the V gene TRBV5-4; D might be TRBD1 (6 bases). The CDR3 length is 13 residues. Per germline, CDR1 SGHNT and CDR2 YYREEE (reference sequence). The V gene lost 0 bases and the J gene lost 7 bases, with 10 bases spanning the gap. CDR3 sequence reads: CASSLVGASGYTF. The CDR3 nucleotides read TGTGCCAGCAGCTTGGTGGGGGCGTCTGGCTACACCTTC. The full variable domain, rest sourced from reference TRBV5-4 and TRBJ1-2, is ETGVTQSPTHLIKTRGQQVTLRCSSQSGHNTVSWYQQALGQGPQFIFQYYREEENGRGNFPPRFSGLQFPNYSSELNVNALELDDSALYLCASSLVGASGYTFGSGTRLTVV.

The chain links TRBV6-5 to TRBJ1-3; 8 nucleotides agree with TRBD1. The germline V gene has CDR1 MNHEY and CDR2 SVGAGI. V was pared by 5 bases and J by 4 bases, with 7 bases of the junction left unmatched. The CDR3 is 15 amino acids. CDR3 bases: TGTGCCAGCAGTCCACAGACAGGGGTCGGAAACACCATATATTTT. Translation: CASSPQTGVGNTIYF.

Comment on this clone: At the DNA level, this CDR3 is encoded by other sequences in the same sample as well. The chain couples TRBV5-1 to TRBJ2-7; weak D call: TRBD2 (5 bases). The V gene lost 0 bases and the J gene lost 4 bases, with 8 bases spanning the gap. The CDR3 length is 13 residues. Germline V gene sequence: CDR1 SGHRS, CDR2 YFSETQ. CDR3 sequence: CASSLGSGYEQYF. The CDR3 region has the DNA TGCGCCAGCAGCTTGGGATCGGGATACGAGCAGTACTTC.

The chain links TRBV7-6 to TRBJ2-3; D perhaps matches TRBD2 (5 bases). V was cut by 4 bases and J by 8 bases, with 10 bases left in between. The CDR3 has 12 amino acids. Per the germline V gene, CDR1 is SGHVS and CDR2 is FNYEAQ. CDR3 sequence reads: CASSSPEGTQYF. Written as DNA, the CDR3 is TGTGCCAGCAGCTCACCTGAGGGTACGCAGTATTTT.